The 2 T cell receptor beta chains given below trace back to one sample, sequenced in a study of T cells after posttransplantation cyclophosphamide (dated by TCRdb to the mid-2010s). Library prep was done by the immunoSEQ multiplex PCR assay. TCRdb's version of the immuneACCESS table is confined to in-frame rearrangements and falls short of the full clone set. An unresolved V gene accounts for under half of the shortfall where checked; the remainder is of unknown origin. Present in this sample are around 47,000 clones, approximately 94% of which were seen just once. Around 2.8% of the sample rests with the top ten. Input material: PBMCs. The receptors were sampled from a woman aged 25 to 39 in good health and a related stem cell transplant donor.

The J gene is TRBJ1-2, the V gene TRBV19; a weak D match, TRBD1 (5 bases). Trimming removed 0 bases at V and 5 bases at J, with 16 bases between. The V gene's germline CDR1 is LNHDA and CDR2 SQIVND (reference sequence). The CDR3 totals 16 residues. DNA for the CDR3: TGTGCCAGTAGTATAGATCGTGGTGCAGGGATTTATGGCTACACCTTC. Protein product: CASSIDRGAGIYGYTF.

The chain employs TRBV28 and TRBJ1-6, with 7 bases identical to TRBD1. The V gene end was trimmed by 1 base and the J gene end by 7 bases; junction bases not matched to a gene: 4. The germline gives CDR1 MDHEN, CDR2 SYDVKM. The CDR3 spans 15 residues. CDR3 DNA: TGTGCCAGCAGTTTATCGCAGGGGGTAAATTCACCCCTCCACTTT. It specifies CASSLSQGVNSPLHF. Full variable domain (outside the CDR3, taken from reference TRBV28 and TRBJ1-6): DVKVTQSSRYLVKRTGEKVFLECVQDMDHENMFWYRQDPGLGLRLIYFSYDVKMKEKGDIPEGYSVSREKKERFSLILESASTNQTSMYLCASSLSQGVNSPLHFGNGTRLTVT.